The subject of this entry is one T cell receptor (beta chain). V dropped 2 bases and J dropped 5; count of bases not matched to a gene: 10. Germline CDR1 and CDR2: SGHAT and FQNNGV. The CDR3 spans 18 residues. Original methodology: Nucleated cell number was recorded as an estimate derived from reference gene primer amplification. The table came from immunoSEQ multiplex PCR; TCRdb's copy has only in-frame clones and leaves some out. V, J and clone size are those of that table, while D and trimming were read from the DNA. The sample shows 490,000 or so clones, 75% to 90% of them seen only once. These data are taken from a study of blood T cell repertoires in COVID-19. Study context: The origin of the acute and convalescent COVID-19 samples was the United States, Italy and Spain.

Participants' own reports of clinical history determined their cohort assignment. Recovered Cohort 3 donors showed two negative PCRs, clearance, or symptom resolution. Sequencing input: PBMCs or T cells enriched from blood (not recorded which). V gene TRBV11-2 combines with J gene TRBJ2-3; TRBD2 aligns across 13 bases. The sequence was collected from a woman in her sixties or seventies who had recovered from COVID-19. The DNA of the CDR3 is TGTGCCAGCAGCTTAAGGCAACTAGCGGGGGGGCCGGTAGATACGCAGTATTTT. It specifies CASSLRQLAGGPVDTQYF. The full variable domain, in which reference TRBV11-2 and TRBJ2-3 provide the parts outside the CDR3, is EAGVAQSPRYKIIEKRQSVAFWCNPISGHATLYWYQQILGQGPKLLIQFQNNGVVDDSQLPKDRFSAERLKGVDSTLKIQPAKLEDSAVYLCASSLRQLAGGPVDTQYFGPGTRLTVL.